A single sample gave rise to the 26 T cell receptor beta chains below, sequenced in a study of neurological immune-mediated disorders. TCRdb re-derived calls from the 5' RACE reads in MiXCR, one entry per CDR3 protein. The table includes 40,000 to 55,000 distinct CDR3 sequences, about 5.8% detected once. The specimen was CD4+ T cells from blood. These TCRs come from a woman aged 18-30 years with multiple sclerosis.

This clonotype appeared many times. J is TRBJ1-2 and V is TRBV12-3 or TRBV12-4; D is perhaps TRBD1 (5 bases). V dropped 2 bases and J dropped 6 bases, with 13 bases sitting between them. The CDR3 is made up of 14 amino acids. The CDR3 protein is CASSLSLQDHGYTF. In DNA form, the CDR3 reads TGTGCCAGCAGTTTAAGCCTACAGGATCATGGCTACACCTTC.

At least ten counts were recorded for this clonotype. This rearrangement joins TRBV5-1 to TRBJ2-1, with TRBD2 matching 9 bases. The V gene's germline CDR1 is SGHRS and CDR2 YFSETQ. The CDR3 has 14 residues. V was clipped by 4 bases and J by 3 bases; unmatched bases: 2. CDR3 sequence reads: CASSRLADYNEQFF. The CDR3 nucleotides are TGCGCCAGCAGCCGACTAGCGGACTACAATGAGCAGTTCTTC.

Ten or more counts support this clonotype. V and J are TRBV7-2 and TRBJ2-1; 8 bases agree with TRBD1. With V trimmed by 2 bases and J by 9 bases, 15 bases remained unmatched. Germline CDR1 SGHTA, CDR2 FQGNSA. The CDR3 loop spans 17 amino acids. The CDR3 nucleotides are TGTGCCAGCAGCTTATTGGGTGGGCAGGGGGCGCGGGGTGAGCAGTTCTTC. It encodes CASSLLGGQGARGEQFF.

This clonotype was seen repeatedly, ten times or more. This chain links TRBV12-3 or TRBV12-4 with TRBJ2-1; maybe TRBD2 (5 bases). The CDR3 is 15 amino acids. Trimming stripped 1 base from V and 0 bases from J, with 7 bases between. The CDR3, as DNA: TGTGCCAGCAGTTTAGGCGGGTTCTCCTACAATGAGCAGTTCTTC. Translating gives CASSLGGFSYNEQFF.

This clonotype was found many times. The genes are TRBV5-1 and TRBJ2-3, with 7 bases identical to TRBD1. The CDR3 has 15 amino acids. CDR1 and CDR2 (germline): SGHRS, YFSETQ. V trimming: 1 base; J trimming: 7 bases; junction bases outside the gene matches: 9. The CDR3 coding sequence is TGCGCCAGCAGCTTGTCACAGGGGATCGCAAATACGCAGTATTTT. Its translation is CASSLSQGIANTQYF.

This clonotype was counted at least ten times. The chain joins TRBV7-2 to TRBJ1-6; D gene ambiguous. The CDR3 is made up of 17 amino acids. Between the trimmed V and J ends, which lost 1 base and 0 bases, there was a span of 10 bases. Germline V gene lookup returns CDR1 SGHTA and CDR2 FQGNSA. CDR3 sequence reads: CASSLGARSSYNSPLHF. The CDR3 region has the DNA TGTGCCAGCAGCTTAGGAGCAAGGAGCTCCTATAATTCACCCCTCCACTTT.

This clonotype was detected many times. This rearrangement joins TRBV11-2 to TRBJ2-5; 7 nucleotides line up with TRBD1. The J segment lost 1 base and the V segment lost 0 bases, leaving 2 bases of the junction unmatched. Germline V gene lookup returns CDR1 SGHAT and CDR2 FQNNGV. This CDR3 comprises 15 residues. The CDR3 reads CASSLDWDSQETQYF. CDR3 nucleotide sequence: TGTGCCAGCAGCTTAGATTGGGACAGCCAAGAGACCCAGTACTTC. Together with reference TRBV11-2 and TRBJ2-5, the CDR3 gives the full variable domain: EAGVAQSPRYKIIEKRQSVAFWCNPISGHATLYWYQQILGQGPKLLIQFQNNGVVDDSQLPKDRFSAERLKGVDSTLKIQPAKLEDSAVYLCASSLDWDSQETQYFGPGTRLLVL.

This clonotype occurred many times. The J gene is TRBJ2-5, the V gene TRBV7-2, with a weak D call TRBD1 (5 bases). In germline, CDR1 is SGHTA, CDR2 FQGNSA. This CDR3 is built from 16 residues. The V gene lost 5 bases and the J gene lost 5 bases, with 21 bases spanning the gap. For the CDR3, the DNA is TGTGCCAGCAGCCTGATCCCTGCCCAGGGAAGGGAGACCCAGTACTTC. Translated: CASSLIPAQGRETQYF.

Ten or more counts support this clonotype. DNA of the CDR3: TGTGCCAGCAGCCCGGTAACGGGGGGGCCGGGAGATACGCAGTATTTT. Translation gives CASSPVTGGPGDTQYF. The chain joins TRBV7-3 to TRBJ2-3, with TRBD2 matching 8 bases. The CDR3 length is 16 residues. Trimming took 5 bases from V and 5 from J; bases not matched to a gene: 12. Germline CDR1 is SGHTA and CDR2 is FQGTGA.

This clonotype was recorded many times. The chain's CDR3 is CASSIDGTGAFYGYTF. The CDR3 DNA sequence: TGTGCCAGTAGTATAGATGGGACAGGGGCTTTCTATGGCTACACCTTC. The V call is TRBV19, the J call TRBJ1-2; the match to TRBD1 covers 10 bases. CDR1 and CDR2 (germline): LNHDA, SQIVND (reference sequence). The CDR3 sequence is 16 residues long. Trimming removed 0 bases from V and 4 bases from J; junction bases left unmatched: 5. The whole variable domain, remainder taken from reference TRBV19 and TRBJ1-2, is DGGITQSPKYLFRKEGQNVTLSCEQNLNHDAMYWYRQDPGQGLRLIYYSQIVNDFQKGDIAEGYSVSREKKESFPLTVTSAQKNPTAFYLCASSIDGTGAFYGYTFGSGTRLTVV.

This clonotype was recorded at least ten times. V gene TRBV20-1 combines with J gene TRBJ2-1; 8 nucleotides align to TRBD1. This CDR3 contains 16 residues. V was pared by 3 bases and J by 0 bases, with 7 bases of the junction left unmatched. In germline, CDR1 is DFQATT, CDR2 SNEGSKA (reference sequence). CDR3 bases: TGCAGTGCTAGCGTCAGACAGGGGAGCTCCTACAATGAGCAGTTCTTC. Translation: CSASVRQGSSYNEQFF.

In its sample, this clonotype was seen many times. The chain couples TRBV5-1 to TRBJ2-7; maybe TRBD1 (6 bases). Germline-derived CDR1 and CDR2 are SGHRS and YFSETQ. The CDR3 contains 14 residues. With 2 bases removed from V and 3 bases from J, the gap between germline ends came to 12 bases. Here the CDR3 reads CASSFSAGVYEQYV. CDR3 coding DNA: TGCGCCAGCAGCTTTTCCGCAGGGGTCTACGAGCAGTACGTC.

This clonotype was seen repeatedly, ten times or more. This rearrangement joins TRBV11-3 to TRBJ2-7; 10 nucleotides align to TRBD1. The CDR3 contains 15 residues. Germline V gene data show CDR1 as SGHNT and CDR2 as YENEEA. The V and J ends lost 5 bases and 2 bases, in that order; junction bases with no gene match: 6. DNA for the CDR3: TGTGCCAGCAGCCCGGGACAGGGGTCTACCTACGAGCAGTACGTC. It is translated as CASSPGQGSTYEQYV.

This clonotype showed up many times. This sequence joins TRBV5-6 and TRBJ1-3; possible D gene TRBD1, 5 bases. With 3 bases removed from V and 0 bases from J, the gap between germline ends came to 16 bases. The germline V gene has CDR1 SGHDT and CDR2 YYEEEE. CDR3 length: 17 amino acids. The CDR3: CASSWKQEPLSGNTIYF. The CDR3 DNA follows: TGTGCCAGCAGCTGGAAACAGGAACCTCTCTCTGGAAACACCATATATTTT. Using reference TRBV5-6 and TRBJ1-3 for the parts outside the CDR3, the full variable domain is DAGVTQSPTHLIKTRGQQVTLRCSPKSGHDTVSWYQQALGQGPQFIFQYYEEEERQRGNFPDRFSGHQFPNYSSELNVNALLLGDSALYLCASSWKQEPLSGNTIYFGEGSWLTVV.

Only a few counts were recorded for this clonotype. This chain connects TRBV5-4 to TRBJ2-3; 8 nucleotides align to TRBD2. Germline trimming cut 0 bases from V and 4 bases from J; bases unmatched to any gene: 7. There are 16 residues in the CDR3. CDR1 is SGHNT, CDR2 YYREEE, per germline (reference sequence). The CDR3 sequence is CASSLAYRGGADTQYF. The CDR3 region has the DNA TGTGCCAGCAGCTTGGCCTATCGGGGGGGCGCAGATACGCAGTATTTT.

This clonotype was picked up many times. V is TRBV11-2 and J is TRBJ2-7; D is perhaps TRBD1 (5 bases). The V end was cut by 5 bases, the J end by 7 bases, with 15 bases between. Germline CDR1 and CDR2: SGHAT and FQNNGV. The CDR3 spans 13 residues. As DNA, the CDR3 is TGTGCCAGCAGCCTTGGGGCAGCCCTGGAGCAGTACTTC. Translating it yields CASSLGAALEQYF.

The rearrangement joins TRBV7-2 to TRBJ2-3; no clear D. V lost 1 base, J lost 2 bases, and 4 bases lay in between. Germline CDR1 is SGHTA and CDR2 is FQGNSA. The CDR3 loop spans 13 amino acids. The CDR3: CASSLVPTDTQYF. CDR3 DNA sequence: TGTGCCAGCAGCTTAGTTCCCACAGATACGCAGTATTTT. Drawing the rest from reference TRBV7-2 and TRBJ2-3, the complete variable domain is GAGVSQSPSNKVTEKGKDVELRCDPISGHTALYWYRQSLGQGLEFLIYFQGNSAPDKSGLPSDRFSAERTGGSVSTLTIQRTQQEDSAVYLCASSLVPTDTQYFGPGTRLTVL.

This clonotype was seen a few times. The chain recombines TRBV5-5 with TRBJ2-3; TRBD2 matches 8 bases. The CDR3 spans 17 residues. V lost 0 bases and J lost 5; bases outside the gene matches: 11. The germline gives CDR1 SGHKS, CDR2 YYEKEE (reference sequence). In DNA, the CDR3 is TGTGCCAGCAGCTTGGGGCCTAGCGGGCCCCCGCGAGATACGCAGTATTTT. Its translation is CASSLGPSGPPRDTQYF.

Ten or more counts support this clonotype. The genes are TRBV12-3 or TRBV12-4 and TRBJ1-6; 8 bases align to TRBD1. V gave up 4 bases and J gave up 4 bases; unmatched junction bases: 6. There are 16 residues in the CDR3. CDR3 in DNA: TGTGCCAGCAGTTCCCCGCAGGGGGCATATAATTCACCCCTCCACTTT. Protein: CASSSPQGAYNSPLHF.

This clonotype was observed at least ten times. V gene TRBV20-1 combines with J gene TRBJ1-2; D is perhaps TRBD1 (5 bases). The V end was cut by 0 bases, the J end by 0 bases, with 14 bases between. Looked up from germline, CDR1 is DFQATT and CDR2 is SNEGSKA (reference sequence). The CDR3 consists of 16 residues. CDR3 DNA: TGCAGTGCTAGAGATACGGGGGGATCAGCTAACTATGGCTACACCTTC. This gives the protein CSARDTGGSANYGYTF.

In this sample, this clonotype turned up many times. The V and J genes are TRBV24-1 and TRBJ2-5; TRBD1 might be the D (6 bases). Looked up from germline, CDR1 is KGHDR and CDR2 is SFDVKD. V gave up 3 bases and J gave up 1 base, with 11 bases separating them. The CDR3 is made up of 15 amino acids. The CDR3 loop reads CATSDVGHIQETQYF. The CDR3, as DNA: TGTGCCACCAGTGATGTGGGACATATCCAAGAGACCCAGTACTTC.

In its sample, this clonotype was seen many times. The chain employs TRBV5-1 and TRBJ1-1; D is possibly TRBD1 (5 bases). The CDR3 totals 15 residues. Germline loops: CDR1 SGHRS, CDR2 YFSETQ. V was trimmed by 2 bases and J by 4 bases, leaving 15 bases between them. As DNA, the CDR3 is TGCGCCAGCAGCTTCGGGGGAGGAGGCTTCACTGAAGCTTTCTTT. Translated, it gives CASSFGGGGFTEAFF.

Details on this clonotype: It is unclear where the CDR3 begins or ends on the DNA, so no DNA is shown, and the CDR3 is as TCRdb lists it. The rearrangement uses TRBV11-2 and TRBJ2-3. Inclusive of both ends, the CDR3 amounts to 17 amino acids. Looked up from germline, CDR1 is SGHAT and CDR2 is FQNNGV. The CDR3 loop is CASSFYICSGGTDTQYF.

At least ten counts were recorded for this clonotype. The chain couples TRBV20-1 to TRBJ2-4; D gene uncertain. V was clipped by 5 bases and J by 1 base, with 12 bases between them. CDR1 is DFQATT, CDR2 SNEGSKA, per germline (reference sequence). The CDR3 is made up of 14 amino acids. CDR3 amino acids: CSAPRDTAKNIQYF. The CDR3, as DNA: TGCAGTGCTCCTAGGGATACGGCCAAAAACATTCAGTACTTC.

This clonotype was found many times. This chain connects TRBV20-1 to TRBJ2-2; D is perhaps TRBD1 (5 bases). Trimming left V 5 bases short and J 2 bases short, with 12 bases between. The length of the CDR3 is 14 residues. The germline CDR1 and CDR2 sequences are DFQATT and SNEGSKA (reference sequence). The CDR3 DNA is TGCAGTGCTTCAGGGCTCCTTAACACCGGGGAGCTGTTTTTT. This translates into CSASGLLNTGELFF.

This clonotype was recorded many times. The rearrangement joins TRBV6-5 to TRBJ1-4; TRBD1 might be the D (6 bases). Per germline, CDR1 MNHEY and CDR2 SVGAGI. The CDR3 is 14 residues long. V lost 2 bases, J lost 5 bases, and 9 bases lay in between. CDR3 DNA: TGTGCCAGCAGTTACGACAGGAAGAATGAAAAACTGTTTTTT. The encoded protein is CASSYDRKNEKLFF.